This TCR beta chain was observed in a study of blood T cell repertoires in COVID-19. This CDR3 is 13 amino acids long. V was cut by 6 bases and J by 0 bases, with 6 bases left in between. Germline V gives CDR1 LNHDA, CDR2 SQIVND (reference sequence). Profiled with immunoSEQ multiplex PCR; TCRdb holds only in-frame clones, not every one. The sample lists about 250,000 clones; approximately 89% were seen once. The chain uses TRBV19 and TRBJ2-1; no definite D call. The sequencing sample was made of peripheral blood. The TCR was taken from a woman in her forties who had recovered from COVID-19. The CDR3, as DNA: TGTGCCAGTAGGCGGCGCTCCTACAATGAGCAGTTCTTC. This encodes CASRRRSYNEQFF.